The TCR beta chain under discussion was sequenced for a study of Tregs in tolerant kidney transplant recipients (dated by TCRdb to the late 2010s). For the study in its entirety: TCRbeta sequencing was used in the study to identify donor-specific regulatory T cells before combined kidney and bone marrow transplantation, and the identified cells were then tracked after transplant. In a few healthy controls, several methods of expanding Tregs specific for an allogeneic donor were compared by TCRbeta repertoire sequencing.

For TCRbeta CDR3 sequencing, genomic DNA from the sorted cells was extracted using the QIAGEN DNeasy Blood and Tissue Kit. High-throughput TCRbeta CDR3 sequencing was carried out commercially through immunoSEQ, with PCR amplification with bias correction and internal controls included. For the original study's pipeline: Unique productive TCRbeta sequences were defined by CDR3 nucleotide sequence where primers matched, and otherwise by CDR3 amino acid sequence together with Vbeta and Jbeta genes. To correct sorting error, sequences shared between sorted populations at a frequency ratio of 2:1 or less were removed; the rest were assigned to the higher population. Donor-reactive sequences were defined as at least 5-fold expanded in CFSE-low cells versus unstimulated cells, with frequency of at least 0.01% in CFSE-low cells. Jensen-Shannon divergence calculated on the top 100 TCRbeta sequences ranked by frequency was used to measure repertoire divergence. For any sample with multiple sequencing runs, sorting error was corrected in each run separately before the runs were pooled. In TCRdb, the immuneACCESS table is reduced to in-frame sequences with V and J assigned. These tables do not hold every clone; where another copy was compared, an unresolved V gene accounts for under half, and the others remain unexplained. That table supplies the V and J calls and clone size; D and trimming were determined from the DNA. The sample table lists about 240,000 clones, roughly four fifths of them with a count of one. Jointly, the top ten make up around 0.68% of the sample.

Thawed PBMCs were FACS-sorted into unstimulated Tregs (CD4+CD25+CD127-), CD4+ non-Tregs (CD4+CD25-), CD4 cells and CD8 cells. Blood from healthy controls was obtained either as purchased buffy coats or from healthy volunteers. Healthy control blood was processed to PBMCs by Ficoll density gradient and cryopreserved, and patient PBMCs were collected before and after transplant. As regards this clone: Its antigen is currently not known. No base quality information exists; no much larger clone differs at one position.

The study at large found these results: Because the study included only a small number of patients, the results must be confirmed in larger populations and under other immunosuppression protocols. Biological reproducibility was not directly addressed, though technical replication error appeared minimal. The most biologically relevant and donor-specific TCRbeta repertoire appeared to be identified by expanding Tregs with activated donor B cells.

From the cysteine through the phenylalanine, the CDR3 covers 12 amino acids. CDR3 DNA is the only sequence kept; it has 36 bases, read in frame from the first base. V gives up 6 bases and J gives up 2 bases, and the segment between their germline ends measures 10 bases. The germline V gene encodes CDR1 SQVTM and CDR2 ANQGSEA. The material sequenced was CD4+ T cells from blood. The chain employs TRBV29-1 and TRBJ1-2; tentative D gene TRBD1, with 5 bases matching. The TCR comes from a human donor in good health. The DNA sequence reads TGCAGCGTCATCGACAGAAACTATGGCTACACCTTC. Protein translation: CSVIDRNYGYTF.